The TCR beta chain under discussion was sequenced for a study of OX40 agonist ivuxolimab in advanced cancers. Trimming took off 5 bases at V and 0 bases at J, with 17 bases between the two ends. In germline, CDR1 is MGHRA, CDR2 YSYEKL. The CDR3 covers 17 residues. The study's findings and limits: Not determined was the antigen specificity of the expanded peripheral T cells. CD8+ T cells were the subset that, on average, had more expanded clones than CD4+. Dose levels from 0.1 to 3.0 mg/kg saw CD4+ and CD8+ blood T cells expand clonally by week 6.

Concerning this clone: No antigen is known for it.

Produced via immunoSEQ multiplex PCR; TCRdb's table is partial and in-frame only. Of over 60,000 clones in the sample, about 88% were seen once. Sequences were derived from CD4+ or CD8+ T cells sorted from blood, sampled in a trial of the OX40 agonist ivuxolimab. J is TRBJ1-3 and V is TRBV4-1; D possibly corresponds to TRBD1 (6 bases). This TCR derives from an adult with an advanced solid tumor such as melanoma, head and neck, liver or kidney cancer. In DNA form, the CDR3 reads TGCGCCAGCAGCGTAGGAGGGGGTGGAAGCTCTGGAAACACCATATATTTT. Translated, it gives CASSVGGGGSSGNTIYF.